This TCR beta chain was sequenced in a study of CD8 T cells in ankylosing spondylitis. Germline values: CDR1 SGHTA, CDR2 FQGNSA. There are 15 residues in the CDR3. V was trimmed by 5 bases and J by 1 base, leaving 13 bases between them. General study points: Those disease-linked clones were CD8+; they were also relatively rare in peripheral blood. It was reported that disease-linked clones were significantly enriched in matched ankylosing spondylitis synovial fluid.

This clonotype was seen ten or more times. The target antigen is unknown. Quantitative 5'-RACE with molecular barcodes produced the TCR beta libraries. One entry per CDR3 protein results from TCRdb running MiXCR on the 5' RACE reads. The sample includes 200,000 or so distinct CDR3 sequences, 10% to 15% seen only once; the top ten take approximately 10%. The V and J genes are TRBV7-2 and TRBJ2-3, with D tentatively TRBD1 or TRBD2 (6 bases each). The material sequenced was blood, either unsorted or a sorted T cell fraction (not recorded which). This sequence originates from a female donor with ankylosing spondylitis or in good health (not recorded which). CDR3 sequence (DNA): TGTGCCAGCAGCATAGGGGGGCGCCGCACAGATACGCAGTATTTT. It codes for CASSIGGRRTDTQYF.